These 29 T cell receptor beta chains were all obtained from the same sample, sequenced in a study of radiotherapy plus CTLA-4 blockade in lung cancer. Generated by immunoSEQ multiplex PCR, the TCRdb table keeps only in-frame clones and is missing some. The sample includes about 28,000 clones, about 80% of them seen just once. The sequencing here drew on peripheral blood, taken from a patient treated with radiotherapy plus ipilimumab. The receptors were sampled from a human donor with non-small cell lung cancer that progressed on radiotherapy plus ipilimumab.

The CDR3 reads CASSRGTSYEQYF. CDR3 in DNA: TGCGCCAGCAGCCGAGGGACTAGCTACGAGCAGTACTTC. This chain joins TRBV4-1 and TRBJ2-7; 8 positions agree with TRBD2. The CDR3 covers 13 residues. V dropped 4 bases and J dropped 3; count of bases not matched to a gene: 2. CDR1 and CDR2 (germline): MGHRA, YSYEKL.

This sequence joins TRBV9 and TRBJ1-2, with D hard to call. Germline V gene data show CDR1 as SGDLS and CDR2 as YYNGEE. The CDR3 has 13 residues. Trimming took off 0 bases at V and 0 bases at J, with 3 bases between the two ends. The DNA for the CDR3 is TGTGCCAGCAGCGTAGATGCTAACTATGGCTACACCTTC. Translation: CASSVDANYGYTF.

This clone was counted a few times. This chain connects TRBV7-9 to TRBJ1-1; no definite D call. The length of the CDR3 is 14 residues. V was pared by 5 bases and J by 1 base, with 11 bases between. CDR1 is SEHNR and CDR2 is FQNEAQ in the germline V gene (reference sequence). The CDR3 is CASSQKWANTEAFF. The DNA of the CDR3 is TGTGCCAGCAGCCAAAAGTGGGCGAACACTGAAGCTTTCTTT. Together with reference TRBV7-9 and TRBJ1-1, the CDR3 gives the full variable domain: DTGVSQNPRHKITKRGQNVTFRCDPISEHNRLYWYRQTLGQGPEFLTYFQNEAQLEKSRLLSDRFSAERPKGSFSTLEIQRTEQGDSAMYLCASSQKWANTEAFFGQGTRLTVV.

V is TRBV2 and J is TRBJ1-6; possibly TRBD1 for D (5 bases). The CDR3 has 16 amino acids. V was cut by 3 bases and J by 6 bases, with 15 bases left in between. The V gene's germline CDR1 is SNHLY and CDR2 FYNNEI. This CDR3 is CASSDTSSGSNSPLHF. In nucleotides, the CDR3 is TGTGCCAGCAGTGACACCTCGTCAGGGTCTAATTCACCCCTCCACTTT.

The chain has TRBV5-1 and TRBJ1-1, with 8 bases that match TRBD1. J lost 1 base, V lost 1 base, and 12 bases had no gene match. This CDR3 is 18 amino acids long. CDR1 and CDR2 (germline): SGHRS, YFSETQ. This CDR3 reads CASSLRVRQGWENTEAFF. Here the CDR3 DNA reads TGCGCCAGCAGCTTGCGGGTTCGACAGGGGTGGGAGAACACTGAAGCTTTCTTT.

V gene TRBV19 combines with J gene TRBJ1-1; D remains ambiguous. V was pared by 3 bases and J by 4 bases, with 9 bases between. The germline gives CDR1 LNHDA, CDR2 SQIVND (reference sequence). The CDR3 is 13 residues long. The CDR3 DNA reads TGTGCCAGTAGTATGAGGATTTTCACTGAAGCTTTCTTT. Amino acids: CASSMRIFTEAFF.

This chain uses TRBV7-6 with TRBJ2-7, with a tentative D call TRBD1 (5 bases). Per germline, CDR1 SGHVS and CDR2 FNYEAQ. The CDR3 has 13 residues. With 1 base removed from V and 3 bases from J, the gap between germline ends came to 7 bases. The CDR3 DNA follows: TGTGCCAGCAGCTTAGAAGGGGACTACGAGCAGTACTTC. This gives the protein CASSLEGDYEQYF.

The V call is TRBV11-2, the J call TRBJ1-5, with 10 bases that match TRBD1. Trimming cost V 5 bases and J 4 bases; bases outside gene matches: 5. Germline CDR1 reads SGHAT; CDR2 reads FQNNGV. This CDR3 is 15 amino acids long. CDR3 sequence: CASSPDRGRNQPQHF. The CDR3 nucleotides read TGTGCCAGCAGCCCGGACAGGGGGAGAAATCAGCCCCAGCATTTT.

The chain joins TRBV6-1 to TRBJ2-5; D is unclear. V lost 5 bases, J lost 5 bases, and 12 bases lay in between. The CDR3 contains 13 residues. CDR1 and CDR2 from the germline V gene are MNHNS and SASEGT. The CDR3 sequence: CASSSRFWETQYF. Written as DNA, the CDR3 is TGTGCCAGCAGTTCCCGCTTTTGGGAGACCCAGTACTTC.

The chain recombines TRBV5-1 with TRBJ2-7, with D maybe TRBD1 (6 bases). The CDR3 covers 14 residues. Trimming removed 2 bases at V and 5 bases at J, with 14 bases between. Per germline, CDR1 SGHRS and CDR2 YFSETQ. In DNA form, the CDR3 reads TGCGCCAGCAGCTTTGGACAGATCGGTGACGAGCAGTACTTC. This encodes CASSFGQIGDEQYF.

J is TRBJ1-1 and V is TRBV30; no definite D call. V dropped 4 bases and J dropped 1 base, with 13 bases sitting between them. There are 14 residues in the CDR3. Germline loops: CDR1 GTSNPN, CDR2 SVGIG (reference sequence). The CDR3 nucleotides read TGTGCCTGGACCATGGATTGGTGGAACACTGAAGCTTTCTTT. Its protein product is CAWTMDWWNTEAFF.

In regard to this clone: The sample holds other DNA sequences that translate to the same CDR3. The V and J genes are TRBV21-1 and TRBJ2-7. TRBV21-1 is a recognized pseudogene. The CDR3 is 18 residues long. This chain's CDR3 is CASSKEDTSLPKNHEQYF. Written as DNA, the CDR3 is TGTGCCAGCAGCAAAGAAGATACATCCCTACCAAAGAACCACGAGCAGTACTTC.

This clone was detected once. The V and J genes are TRBV20-1 and TRBJ1-1, with D tentatively TRBD1 (5 bases). This CDR3 region has 11 residues. In germline, CDR1 is DFQATT, CDR2 SNEGSKA (reference sequence). In nucleotides, the CDR3 is TGCAGACTCCCGGGACCCACTGAAGCTTTCTTT. Its protein product is CRLPGPTEAFF.

V and J are TRBV6-5 and TRBJ2-3; a possible D gene is TRBD2 (7 bases). V dropped 8 bases and J dropped 3 bases, with 18 bases sitting between them. The CDR3 has 15 amino acids. Germline lookup yields CDR1 MNHEY and CDR2 SVGAGI. The CDR3 loop reads CASAGASTKTDTQYF. In nucleotides, the CDR3 is TGTGCCAGCGCGGGGGCCTCGACGAAAACAGATACGCAGTATTTT.

This chain links TRBV28 with TRBJ2-7; the match to TRBD2 covers 8 bases. CDR1 MDHEN and CDR2 SYDVKM come from the germline V gene. The CDR3 is 16 residues long. The trim removed 4 bases at V and 3 bases at J, leaving 11 bases unmatched. For the CDR3, the DNA is TGTGCCAGCAGTTCCCTCAGACTAGCGAGGGACTACGAGCAGTACTTC. Its protein product is CASSSLRLARDYEQYF. The full variable domain, in which reference TRBV28 and TRBJ2-7 provide the parts outside the CDR3, is DVKVTQSSRYLVKRTGEKVFLECVQDMDHENMFWYRQDPGLGLRLIYFSYDVKMKEKGDIPEGYSVSREKKERFSLILESASTNQTSMYLCASSSLRLARDYEQYFGPGTRLTVT.

The chain links TRBV28 to TRBJ1-3; D remains ambiguous. V shed 1 base and J shed 0 bases, with 10 bases lying between them. Germline values: CDR1 MDHEN, CDR2 SYDVKM. This CDR3 has 16 residues. The CDR3 loop is CASSLSAGLSGNTIYF. CDR3 DNA: TGTGCCAGCAGTTTATCAGCCGGGCTCTCTGGAAACACCATATATTTT.

The genes are TRBV7-9 and TRBJ1-4; TRBD1 aligns across 7 bases. Germline V gene sequence: CDR1 SEHNR, CDR2 FQNEAQ (reference sequence). V trimming: 2 bases; J trimming: 6 bases; junction bases outside the gene matches: 3. The CDR3 has 14 amino acids. CDR3 in amino acids: CASSLRGRDEKLFF. In nucleotides, the CDR3 is TGTGCCAGCAGCTTAAGGGGGCGTGATGAAAAACTGTTTTTT.

The chain combines TRBV19 with TRBJ2-3, with D perhaps matching TRBD1 or TRBD2 (5 bases each). Trimming left V 6 bases short and J 1 base short, with 14 bases between. The germline CDR1 and CDR2 sequences are LNHDA and SQIVND (reference sequence). This CDR3 has 15 amino acids. CDR3 sequence reads: CASSMGVQGTDTQYF. In DNA, the CDR3 is TGTGCCAGTAGCATGGGGGTGCAGGGCACAGATACGCAGTATTTT.

A single count supports this clone. V gene TRBV28 combines with J gene TRBJ2-1; D assignment may be TRBD1 or TRBD2 (5 bases each). In germline, CDR1 is MDHEN, CDR2 SYDVKM. V lost 8 bases to trimming and J lost 8 bases, with 13 bases between them. CDR3 length: 12 amino acids. CDR3 nucleotide sequence: TGTGCCAGCTCCTGGGGGAAGGATGAGCAGTTCTTC. Amino acid sequence: CASSWGKDEQFF.

The chain employs TRBV11-2 and TRBJ2-1; 9 bases align to TRBD2. V shed 3 bases, J shed 7 bases, and the junction held 7 bases outside the gene matches. The length of the CDR3 is 15 residues. Germline V gives CDR1 SGHAT, CDR2 FQNNGV. CDR3 residues: CASSFGTSLQNEQFF. The CDR3 DNA sequence: TGTGCCAGCAGCTTCGGGACTAGCCTCCAAAATGAGCAGTTCTTC.

This sequence joins TRBV11-3 and TRBJ2-2; D possibly matches TRBD1 or TRBD2 (6 bases each). The germline V gene has CDR1 SGHNT and CDR2 YENEEA. With 5 bases removed from V and 1 base from J, the gap between germline ends came to 11 bases. The CDR3 sequence is 15 residues long. CDR3: CASSGGLVNTGELFF. In DNA form, the CDR3 reads TGTGCCAGCAGCGGGGGGCTAGTGAACACCGGGGAGCTGTTTTTT.

V gene TRBV11-2 combines with J gene TRBJ2-2; D uncertain. Trimming removed 0 bases from V and 0 bases from J, with 11 bases in between. The CDR3 extends over 17 amino acids. CDR1 is SGHAT, CDR2 FQNNGV, per germline. The CDR3 nucleotides read TGTGCCAGCAGCTTAGAGCCGGAGAGCGCGAACACCGGGGAGCTGTTTTTT. This gives the protein CASSLEPESANTGELFF.

V gene TRBV7-6 combines with J gene TRBJ1-3, with D uncertain. V lost 2 bases and J lost 1, with 9 bases in between. CDR1 is SGHVS, CDR2 FNYEAQ, per germline. This CDR3 is built from 15 residues. In nucleotides, the CDR3 is TGTGCCAGCAGCTTAATGGCAGTATCTGGAAACACCATATATTTT. As protein: CASSLMAVSGNTIYF.

This clone was detected only once. The chain employs TRBV18 and TRBJ2-2; D unresolved. CDR1 is KGHSH and CDR2 is LQKENI in the germline V gene. The V end was cut by 5 bases, the J end by 3 bases, with 7 bases between. The CDR3 has 13 residues. The CDR3 bases are TGTGCCAGCTCAGGGTCACACACCGGGGAGCTGTTTTTT. Translating it yields CASSGSHTGELFF.

This chain joins TRBV19 and TRBJ1-5; no definite D call. The germline gives CDR1 LNHDA, CDR2 SQIVND (reference sequence). The CDR3 sequence is 13 residues long. Trimming cost V 6 bases and J 9 bases, with 15 bases left between them. The CDR3 nucleotides read TGTGCCAGTAGAGACTCGGGTTCGTGGCCCCAGCATTTT. Residues: CASRDSGSWPQHF.

The rearrangement joins TRBV9 to TRBJ1-4, with a possible D match to TRBD1 (6 bases). The V gene lost 4 bases and the J gene lost 7 bases, with 20 bases spanning the gap. The length of the CDR3 is 16 residues. Looked up from germline, CDR1 is SGDLS and CDR2 is YYNGEE. The DNA for the CDR3 is TGTGCCAGCAGCCCAAAGGGGGGGGCGCGGAGTGAAAAACTGTTTTTT. It yields the protein CASSPKGGARSEKLFF.

The chain couples TRBV28 to TRBJ1-1; perhaps TRBD1 as D (5 bases). Trimming took 2 bases from V and 3 from J, leaving 7 bases between them. The V gene's germline CDR1 is MDHEN and CDR2 SYDVKM. The CDR3 totals 13 residues. The CDR3 loop reads CASSLGGDTEAFF. The CDR3 bases are TGTGCCAGCAGTTTAGGGGGGGACACTGAAGCTTTCTTT.

This clone showed up just once. This chain links TRBV27 with TRBJ2-6; D is unclear. Trimming removed 6 bases from V and 1 base from J, with 4 bases in between. The CDR3 has 13 residues. Germline V gene sequence: CDR1 MNHEY, CDR2 SMNVEV (reference sequence). The CDR3: CASRGSGANVLTF. The DNA of the CDR3 is TGTGCCAGCAGGGGTTCTGGGGCCAACGTCCTGACTTTC.

The rearrangement uses TRBV11-1 and TRBJ2-3; possibly TRBD1 for D (6 bases). In germline, CDR1 is SGHAT, CDR2 FQDESV (reference sequence). The CDR3 has 13 residues. V lost 8 bases to trimming and J lost 2 bases, with 11 bases between them. The chain's CDR3 is CASGTQLTDTQYF. The CDR3 nucleotides are TGTGCCAGCGGGACACAGCTCACAGATACGCAGTATTTT.